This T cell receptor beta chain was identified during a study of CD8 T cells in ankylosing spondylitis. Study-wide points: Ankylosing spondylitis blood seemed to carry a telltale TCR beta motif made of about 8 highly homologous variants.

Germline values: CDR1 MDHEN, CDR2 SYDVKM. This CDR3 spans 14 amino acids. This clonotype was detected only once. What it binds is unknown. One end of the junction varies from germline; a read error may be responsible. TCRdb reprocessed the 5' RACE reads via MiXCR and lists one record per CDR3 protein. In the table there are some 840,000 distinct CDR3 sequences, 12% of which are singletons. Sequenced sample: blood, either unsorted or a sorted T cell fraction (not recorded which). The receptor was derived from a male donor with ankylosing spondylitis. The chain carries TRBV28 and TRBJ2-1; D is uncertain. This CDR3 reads CASSLFSYYIEQFF. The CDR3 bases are TGTGCCAGCAGTTTATTTAGTTACTACATTGAGCAGTTCTTC.